The text below deals with one T cell receptor beta chain. The table lists this clonotype with many counts. This receptor's antigen is unknown. Base-call qualities are not available, and no considerably larger clone is one nucleotide away. The library was obtained by 5' RACE. Sequenced on a NextSeq 500. To correct for sequencing error and PCR bias, the TCR library protocol tagged individual cDNA molecules with unique molecular identifiers. TCR alpha and beta chains were both sequenced, and the abundances of alpha and beta sequences in each sample were closely correlated with each other. As for the authors' bioinformatics: Decombinator V4 was used to perform V gene, J gene and CDR3 annotation of TCR sequences. TCRs were defined as expanded if a significant change between any two time points was detected under a Poisson model with p below 0.0001. TCR abundances were normalised to the total number of TCRs sequenced per sample and were expressed as counts per million. TRAV1-2 paired with TRAJ12, TRAJ20 or TRAJ33 defined MAIT TCRs, while TRAV10 paired with TRAJ18 defined iNKT TCRs. VDJdb, accessed 1 November 2021, was searched for CMV, EBV and SARS-CoV-2 annotated TCRs, excluding TCRs annotated for multiple antigens. Through fastp at Q25 and MiXCR, TCRdb rebuilt clones from the public reads, retaining in-frame beta chains. Merged by CDR3 protein, the rows form single entries marked with the most common genes and DNA. The V and J calls come from TCRdb's annotation, not from the publication. This sample has about 83,000 distinct CDR3 sequences in its table, and 10% of those were observed once. Approximately 8% of the sample belongs to the ten largest clones.

The CDR3 numbers 14 residues from cysteine through phenylalanine. This entry keeps only the CDR3 DNA: 42 bases, framed from base 1. Deletion took 1 base off V and 6 bases off J, with a span of 11 bases between the germline ends. Reading the germline V gene gives CDR1 MNHNS and CDR2 SASEGT. The study was a case-control design nested within a healthcare worker cohort in London, UK, with weekly nasopharyngeal swab PCR tests and blood sampling. Healthcare workers were recruited between 23 and 31 March 2020, during the week of the UK lockdown, and were followed weekly for up to about 15 weeks. The sample originates from a study of early T cells in non-severe SARS-CoV-2 infection (dated by TCRdb to the early 2020s). With regard to the full study: Because TCR sequencing relied on bulk RNA taken from unsorted whole blood, pairing of alpha and beta chains was not possible.

Results and caveats for the whole study, not just this receptor: VDJdb matching was skewed toward anti-spike CD8 responses and likely underestimated virus-specific expansions, missing private and CD4 specificities.

The sequence was obtained from an adult who was a healthcare worker with PCR-confirmed SARS-CoV-2 infection or an uninfected control (not recorded which). The sequencing here drew on whole blood, taken at baseline. The V gene is TRBV6-1 and the J gene is TRBJ2-3; the D gene cannot be resolved reliably. The CDR3 region reads CASSEGPRRDTQYF. DNA sequence: TGTGCCAGCAGTGAAGGACCCCGACGGGATACGCAGTATTTT.